This T cell receptor beta chain was captured by sequencing in a study of blood T cell repertoires in COVID-19. Study-level information: The analysed material was cDNA or gDNA that came from T cells, B-cell-depleted T cells, or PBMCs.

This CDR3 comprises 14 residues. V lost 1 base and J lost 0, with 5 bases in between. Germline V gives CDR1 SGDLS, CDR2 YYNGEE. Generated by immunoSEQ multiplex PCR, the TCRdb table keeps only in-frame clones and is missing some. The top ten clones hold about 18% of a sample with 60,000 or so clones, over 75% of them seen once. The chain combines TRBV9 with TRBJ1-3; D uncertain. Sequencing was performed on peripheral blood. This TCR came from a human donor in a cohort sampled during active COVID-19. The CDR3 bases are TGTGCCAGCAGCGTACAGGACTCTGGAAACACCATATATTTT. Its protein is CASSVQDSGNTIYF.